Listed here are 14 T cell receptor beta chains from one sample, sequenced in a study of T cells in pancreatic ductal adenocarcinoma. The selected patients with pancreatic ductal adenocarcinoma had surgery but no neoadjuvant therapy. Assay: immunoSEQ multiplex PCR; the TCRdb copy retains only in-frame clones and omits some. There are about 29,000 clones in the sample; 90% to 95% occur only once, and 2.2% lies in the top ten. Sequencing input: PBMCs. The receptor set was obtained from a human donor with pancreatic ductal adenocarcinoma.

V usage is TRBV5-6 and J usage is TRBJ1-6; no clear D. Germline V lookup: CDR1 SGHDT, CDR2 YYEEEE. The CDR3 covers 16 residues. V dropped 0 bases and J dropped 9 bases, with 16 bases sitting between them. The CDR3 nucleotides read TGTGCCAGCAGCTTGGGGCCCTTCTTGGTCCGTTCACCCCTCCACTTT. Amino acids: CASSLGPFLVRSPLHF.

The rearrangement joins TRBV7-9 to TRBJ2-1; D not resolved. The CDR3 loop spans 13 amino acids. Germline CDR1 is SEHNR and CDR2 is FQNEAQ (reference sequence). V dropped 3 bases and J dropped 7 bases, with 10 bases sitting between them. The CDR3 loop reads CASSLVQMNEQFF. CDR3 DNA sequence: TGTGCCAGCAGCTTGGTCCAGATGAATGAGCAGTTCTTC. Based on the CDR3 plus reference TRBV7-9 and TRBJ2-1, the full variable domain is DTGVSQNPRHKITKRGQNVTFRCDPISEHNRLYWYRQTLGQGPEFLTYFQNEAQLEKSRLLSDRFSAERPKGSFSTLEIQRTEQGDSAMYLCASSLVQMNEQFFGPGTRLTVL.

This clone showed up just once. CDR3 protein: CASIQTGQTNTEAFF. The CDR3 DNA sequence: TGTGCCAGCATTCAAACGGGACAGACGAACACTGAAGCTTTCTTT. The rearrangement joins TRBV25-1 to TRBJ1-1, with TRBD1 matching 7 bases. The CDR3 spans 15 residues. The V gene end was trimmed by 7 bases and the J gene end by 1 base; junction bases not matched to a gene: 9. Germline assignment: CDR1 MGHDK and CDR2 SYGVNS.

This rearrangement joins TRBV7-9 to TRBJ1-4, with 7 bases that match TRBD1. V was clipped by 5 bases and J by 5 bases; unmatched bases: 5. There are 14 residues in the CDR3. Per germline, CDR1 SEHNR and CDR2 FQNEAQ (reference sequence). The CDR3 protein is CASSQTGRNEKLFF. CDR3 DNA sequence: TGTGCCAGCAGCCAGACAGGGAGAAATGAAAAACTGTTTTTT.

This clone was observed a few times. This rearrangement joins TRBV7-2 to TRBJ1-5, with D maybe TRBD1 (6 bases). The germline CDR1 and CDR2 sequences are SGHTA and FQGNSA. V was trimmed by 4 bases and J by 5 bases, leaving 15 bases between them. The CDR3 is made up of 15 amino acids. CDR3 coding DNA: TGTGCCAGCAGCTCCCGCGGGGGGGGCGATCAGCCCCAGCATTTT. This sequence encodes CASSSRGGGDQPQHF.

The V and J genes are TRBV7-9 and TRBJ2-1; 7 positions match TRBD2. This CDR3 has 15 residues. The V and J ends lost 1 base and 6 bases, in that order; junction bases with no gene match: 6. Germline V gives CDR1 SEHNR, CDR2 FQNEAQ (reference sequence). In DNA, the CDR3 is TGTGCCAGCAGCTTAGGGGCGGGAGTAGGCAATGAGCAGTTCTTC. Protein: CASSLGAGVGNEQFF.

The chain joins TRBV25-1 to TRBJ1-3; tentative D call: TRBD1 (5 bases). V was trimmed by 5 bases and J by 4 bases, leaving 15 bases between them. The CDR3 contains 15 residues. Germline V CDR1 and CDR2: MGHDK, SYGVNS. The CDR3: CASSPPGGRGNTIYF. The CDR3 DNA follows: TGTGCCAGCAGTCCCCCGGGGGGGAGAGGAAACACCATATATTTT. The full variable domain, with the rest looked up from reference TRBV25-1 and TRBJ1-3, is EADIYQTPRYLVIGTGKKITLECSQTMGHDKMYWYQQDPGMELHLIHYSYGVNSTEKGDLSSESTVSRIRTEHFPLTLESARPSHTSQYLCASSPPGGRGNTIYFGEGSWLTVV.

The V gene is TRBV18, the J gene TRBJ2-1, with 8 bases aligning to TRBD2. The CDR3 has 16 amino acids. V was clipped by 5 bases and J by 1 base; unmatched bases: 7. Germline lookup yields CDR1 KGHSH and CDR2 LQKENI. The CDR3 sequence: CASSSFSGISYNEQFF. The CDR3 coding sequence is TGTGCCAGCTCAAGCTTTAGCGGGATTTCCTACAATGAGCAGTTCTTC.

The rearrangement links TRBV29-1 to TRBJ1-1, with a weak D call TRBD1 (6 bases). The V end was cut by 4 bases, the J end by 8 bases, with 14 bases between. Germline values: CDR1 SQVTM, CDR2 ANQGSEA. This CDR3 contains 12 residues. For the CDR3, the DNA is TGCAGCGTTGTGCTAACAGGGAGGGAAGCTTTCTTT. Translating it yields CSVVLTGREAFF.

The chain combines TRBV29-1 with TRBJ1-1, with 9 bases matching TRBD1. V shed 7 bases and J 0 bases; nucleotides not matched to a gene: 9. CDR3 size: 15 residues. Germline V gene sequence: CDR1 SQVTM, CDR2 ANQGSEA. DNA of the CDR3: TGCAGCGCGGACAGGGGCGGAATAATGAACACTGAAGCTTTCTTT. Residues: CSADRGGIMNTEAFF.

This CDR3 reads CASREDRGSLNQPQHF. CDR3 bases: TGTGCCAGCAGGGAGGACAGGGGGTCATTGAATCAGCCCCAGCATTTT. V is TRBV2 and J is TRBJ1-5; 10 bases align to TRBD1. V lost 6 bases to trimming and J lost 4 bases; unmatched junction nucleotides: 9. From germline, CDR1 is SNHLY and CDR2 FYNNEI. This CDR3 comprises 16 residues.

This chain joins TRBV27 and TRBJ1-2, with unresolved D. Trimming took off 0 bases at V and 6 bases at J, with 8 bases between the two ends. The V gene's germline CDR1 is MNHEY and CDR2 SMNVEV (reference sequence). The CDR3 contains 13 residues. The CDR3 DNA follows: TGTGCCAGCAGTTTATCAGGGATTGATGGCTACACCTTC. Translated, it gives CASSLSGIDGYTF.

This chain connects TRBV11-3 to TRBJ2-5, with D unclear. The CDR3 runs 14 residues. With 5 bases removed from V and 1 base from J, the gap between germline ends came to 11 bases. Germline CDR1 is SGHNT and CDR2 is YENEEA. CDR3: CASSHGARQETQYF. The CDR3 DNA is TGTGCCAGCAGCCATGGTGCGCGCCAAGAGACCCAGTACTTC.

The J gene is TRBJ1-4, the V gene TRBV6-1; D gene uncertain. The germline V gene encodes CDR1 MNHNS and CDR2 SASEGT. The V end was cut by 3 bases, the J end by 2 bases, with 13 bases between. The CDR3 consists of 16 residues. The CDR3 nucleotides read TGTGCCAGCAGTGATGGAGGGTCAAGGACTAATGAAAAACTGTTTTTT. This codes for CASSDGGSRTNEKLFF.